This TCR beta chain is from a study of PD-L1 blockade in urothelial cancer (dated by TCRdb to 2016 to 2017). For context, the study as a whole: Every patient began therapy in 2014 and was given atezolizumab 1,200 mg intravenously every 3 weeks. About 85% of the roughly 29 patients were identified as males with urothelial cancer of bladder origin, and a prior smoking history was reported by 18 of 29 patients. An ECOG performance status of 0 or 1 was recorded for the patients, and 0 to 3 prior chemotherapy regimens had been received by the patients. Blood samples were analyzed at 3 weeks after treatment start (second dose) and at 6 weeks after treatment start. A median of about 150,000 T cells and some 84,000 unique TCRs was obtained from blood samples, and a median clonality of about 0.08 was observed. An exploratory multi-omic analysis was conducted of the somatic, immune and clinical correlates of response to PD-L1 blockade with atezolizumab in urothelial cancer. Pretreatment tumor samples, along with matched peripheral blood collected serially before and after atezolizumab treatment, underwent TCR sequencing. Durable clinical benefit was defined as progression-free survival longer than 6 months, and TCR features were also tested against progression-free and overall survival. In the same patients, pretreatment tumors underwent whole exome sequencing and RNA sequencing in addition to TCR sequencing. Durable clinical benefit was achieved by nine patients but not by the remaining 20. Some 29 patients had pretreatment blood TCR-seq, about 25 had at least one posttreatment blood collection, and about 25 had tumor TCR-seq.

A total of roughly 31 patients with locally advanced or metastatic urothelial carcinoma, treated at Memorial Sloan Kettering on a trial protocol, made up the cohort. Peripheral blood mononuclear cells were collected pretreatment and during treatment, with between 1 and 8 total time points per patient. The Qiagen DNeasy Blood extraction kit was used to purify genomic DNA from total PBMCs and from tumor samples. PBMCs were collected pretreatment and during treatment, and were isolated and stored as previously described. Worth noting for this clone: What this receptor recognizes is not known. The sample holds no much larger clone one base away, and base qualities are not on file.

Each PCR received spiked-in synthetic TCR analog templates so that absolute template abundance could be estimated from read counts. The immunoSEQ assay used bias-controlled V and J gene primers to amplify TCRbeta CDR3 regions from genomic DNA. Rearranged TCRbeta segments were sequenced at approximately 20X coverage. The original methods were these. Clustering was used to correct sequencing errors, and CDR3s were annotated against IMGT to assign V, D and J genes. Only productive TCRbeta rearrangements were used in downstream analyses, excluding out-of-frame or stop-codon sequences. Clonality was computed as one minus Shannon entropy normalized by the log of the number of unique productive sequences. Fisher's exact test with Benjamini-Hochberg correction, at a threshold of adjusted p below 0.01, was used to find clones that differed between time points or between blood and tumor. TCRdb mirrors the immuneACCESS table, restricted to in-frame sequences. Some clones are absent from its copies; in checked studies, under half trace to an unresolved V gene, and the reason for the others is unknown. From that table come the V and J calls and clone size; the DNA was used to work out D and trimming. A total of some 40,000 clones appear in this sample, over 75% of them only once. 8.3% of the sample rests with the top ten.

The junction shows trimming of 1 base on V and 7 bases on J, and the gene matches do not reach 6 bases of it. The CDR3 covers 14 residues, taking in both the cysteine and the phenylalanine. Only the CDR3 region is kept as DNA, spanning 42 bases read in frame from base 1. In the germline V gene, CDR1 corresponds to SGHTS and CDR2 to YDEGEE. Points the paper makes about the study in general: Improved progression-free and overall survival was associated with having pretreatment peripheral blood TCR clonality below the median. Because the sample size was small (n ≈ 30) and many of the analyses were exploratory, the results are meant to be hypothesis-generating. Greater expansion of tumor-associated TCR clones in peripheral blood 3 weeks after the start of treatment was observed in patients with durable benefit (n of about 20, p = 0.022).

The rearranged segments are TRBV5-8 and TRBJ2-7; a stretch of 9 junction bases matches TRBD1. The TCR originated in an older man with urothelial cancer. The material sequenced was PBMCs, taken around atezolizumab (anti-PD-L1) treatment. The CDR3 sequence is CASSLLQGAGEQYF. At the DNA level, the sequence is TGTGCCAGCAGCTTGTTACAGGGGGCAGGAGAGCAGTACTTC.